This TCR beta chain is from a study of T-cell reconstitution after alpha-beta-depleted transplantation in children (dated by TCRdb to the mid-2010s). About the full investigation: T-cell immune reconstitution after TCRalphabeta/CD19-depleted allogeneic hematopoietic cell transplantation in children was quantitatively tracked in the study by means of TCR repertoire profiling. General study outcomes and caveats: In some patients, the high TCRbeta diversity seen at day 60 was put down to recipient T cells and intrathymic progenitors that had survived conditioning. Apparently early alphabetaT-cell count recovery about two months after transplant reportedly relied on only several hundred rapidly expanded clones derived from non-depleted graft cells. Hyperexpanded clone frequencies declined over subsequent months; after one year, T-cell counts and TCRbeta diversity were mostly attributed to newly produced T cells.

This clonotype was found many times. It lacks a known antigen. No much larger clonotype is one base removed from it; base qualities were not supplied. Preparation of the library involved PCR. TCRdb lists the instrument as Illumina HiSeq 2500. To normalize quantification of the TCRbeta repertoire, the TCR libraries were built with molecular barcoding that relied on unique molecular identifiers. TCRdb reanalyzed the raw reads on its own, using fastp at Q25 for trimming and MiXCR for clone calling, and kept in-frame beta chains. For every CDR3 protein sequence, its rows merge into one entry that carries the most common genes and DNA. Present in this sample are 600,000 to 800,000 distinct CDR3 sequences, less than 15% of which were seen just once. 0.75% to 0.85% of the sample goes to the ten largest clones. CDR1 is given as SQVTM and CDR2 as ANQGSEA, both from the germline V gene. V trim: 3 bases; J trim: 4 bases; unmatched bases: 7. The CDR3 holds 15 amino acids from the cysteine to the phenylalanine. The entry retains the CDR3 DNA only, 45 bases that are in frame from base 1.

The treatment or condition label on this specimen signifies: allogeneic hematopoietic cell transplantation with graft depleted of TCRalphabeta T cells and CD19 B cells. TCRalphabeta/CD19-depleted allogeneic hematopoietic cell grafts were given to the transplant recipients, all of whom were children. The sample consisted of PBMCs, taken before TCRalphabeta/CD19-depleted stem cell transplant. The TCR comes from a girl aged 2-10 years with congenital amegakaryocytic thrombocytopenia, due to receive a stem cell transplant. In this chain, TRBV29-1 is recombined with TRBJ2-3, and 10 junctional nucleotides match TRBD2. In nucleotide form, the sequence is TGCAGCGTTGAGGGCCTAGCGGGAGAAGCAGATACGCAGTATTTT. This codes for CSVEGLAGEADTQYF.